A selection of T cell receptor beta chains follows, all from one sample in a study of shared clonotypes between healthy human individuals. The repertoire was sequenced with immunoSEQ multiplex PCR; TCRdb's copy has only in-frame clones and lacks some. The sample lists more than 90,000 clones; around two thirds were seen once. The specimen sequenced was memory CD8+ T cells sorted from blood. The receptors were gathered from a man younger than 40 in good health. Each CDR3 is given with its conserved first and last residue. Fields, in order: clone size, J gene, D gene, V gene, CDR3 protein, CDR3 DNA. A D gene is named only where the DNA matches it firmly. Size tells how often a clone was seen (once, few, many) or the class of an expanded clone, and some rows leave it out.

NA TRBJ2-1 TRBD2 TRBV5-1 CASSLTLAGEGYNEQFF TGCGCCAGCAGCCTGACTTTAGCGGGAGAGGGATACAATGAGCAGTTCTTC
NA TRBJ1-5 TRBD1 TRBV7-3 CASSIDGQGGDQPQHF TGTGCCAGCAGCATTGACGGACAGGGAGGGGATCAGCCCCAGCATTTT
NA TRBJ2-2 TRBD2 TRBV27 CASSPTRLAGELFF TGTGCCAGCAGTCCTACCCGACTAGCGGGGGAGCTGTTTTTT
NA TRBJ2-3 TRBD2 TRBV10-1 CASSDAASGNSDTQYF TGCGCCAGCAGTGATGCCGCAAGCGGGAACTCAGATACGCAGTATTTT
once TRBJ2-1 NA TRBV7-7 CASSLAAGGEQFF TGTGCTAGCAGCTTAGCGGCAGGTGGGGAGCAGTTCTTC
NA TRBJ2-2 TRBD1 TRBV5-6 CASSNDDRAGELFF TGTGCCAGCAGCAACGACGACAGGGCCGGGGAGCTGTTTTTT
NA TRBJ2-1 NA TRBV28 CASSFGTRNEQFF TGTGCCAGCAGTTTCGGGACACGCAATGAGCAGTTCTTC
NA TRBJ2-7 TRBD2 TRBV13 CASSLGWGLGYEQYF TGTGCCAGCAGCTTGGGATGGGGACTAGGCTACGAGCAGTACTTC
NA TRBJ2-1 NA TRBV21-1 CASSKALAGRLYNEQFF TGTGCCAGCAGCAAGGCTCTAGCGGGTAGACTATACAATGAGCAGTTCTTC
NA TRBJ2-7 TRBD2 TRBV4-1 CASSLATSGRGQYF TGCGCCAGCAGCCTAGCAACTAGCGGGAGAGGGCAGTACTTC
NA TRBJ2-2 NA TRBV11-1 CASSLRQTGELFF TGTGCCAGCAGCCTTCGGCAGACCGGGGAGCTGTTTTTT
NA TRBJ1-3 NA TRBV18 CASSRDRPSGNTIYF TGTGCCAGCTCACGAGACAGGCCCTCTGGAAACACCATATATTTT
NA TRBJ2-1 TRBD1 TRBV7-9 CASSSTRTGVNEQFF TGTGCCAGCAGCTCTACCCGGACAGGGGTCAATGAGCAGTTCTTC
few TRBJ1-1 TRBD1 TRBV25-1 CASSGYEQGIMNTEAFF TGTGCCAGCAGTGGGTACGAACAGGGGATTATGAACACTGAAGCTTTCTTT
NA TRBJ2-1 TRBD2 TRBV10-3 CAISEASSGDYNEQFF TGTGCCATCAGTGAGGCGTCTAGCGGGGACTACAATGAGCAGTTCTTC
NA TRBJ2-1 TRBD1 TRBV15 CATSRGTTGNNEQFF TGTGCCACCAGCAGAGGCACGACAGGGAACAATGAGCAGTTCTTC
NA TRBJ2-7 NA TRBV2 CASSLGIEQYF TGTGCCAGCAGTTTGGGGATCGAGCAGTACTTC
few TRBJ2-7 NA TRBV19 CASSIKSDREQYF TGTGCCAGTAGTATCAAGTCGGATCGCGAGCAGTACTTC
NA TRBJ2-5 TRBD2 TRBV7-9 CASSFPTSGKETQYF TGTGCCAGCAGCTTCCCTACTAGCGGGAAAGAGACCCAGTACTTC
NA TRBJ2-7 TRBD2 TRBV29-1 CSVEGLAGDIQQYF TGCAGCGTTGAGGGACTAGCGGGAGATATACAGCAGTACTTC
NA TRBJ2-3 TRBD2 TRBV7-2 CASSARLAGLADTQYF TGTGCCAGCAGCGCCCGACTAGCGGGACTTGCAGATACGCAGTATTTT
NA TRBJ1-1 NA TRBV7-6 CASSLDSGREAFF TGTGCCAGCAGCTTAGATTCGGGACGGGAAGCTTTCTTT
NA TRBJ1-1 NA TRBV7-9 CASSYILAMNTEAFF TGTGCCAGCAGCTACATACTGGCCATGAACACTGAAGCTTTCTTT
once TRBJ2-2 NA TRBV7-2 CASSLAPQTGELFF TGTGCCAGCAGCTTAGCGCCTCAGACCGGGGAGCTGTTTTTT
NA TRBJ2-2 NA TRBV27 CASSLYPTGELFF TGTGCCAGCAGTCTCTATCCCACCGGGGAGCTGTTTTTT
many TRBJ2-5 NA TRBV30 CAWSLGTQETQYF TGTGCCTGGAGTTTGGGGACCCAAGAGACCCAGTACTTC
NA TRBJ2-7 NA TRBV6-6 CASSYSSRVSYEQYF TGTGCCAGCAGTTACTCAAGCAGGGTCTCCTACGAGCAGTACTTC
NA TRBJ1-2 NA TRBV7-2 CASSFFGTYGYTF TGTGCCAGCAGCTTTTTTGGAACCTATGGCTACACCTTC
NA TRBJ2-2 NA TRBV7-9 CASSLEGSLPTGELFF TGTGCCAGCAGCTTAGAGGGGTCCCTTCCCACCGGGGAGCTGTTTTTT
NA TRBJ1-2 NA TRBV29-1 CSVPRSVGYGYTF TGCAGCGTCCCCCGGTCGGTCGGCTATGGCTACACCTTC
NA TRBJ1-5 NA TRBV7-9 CASSLARTGEGPQHF TGTGCCAGCAGCTTAGCGCGGACCGGCGAAGGGCCCCAGCATTTT
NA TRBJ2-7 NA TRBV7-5 CEAYQLAGEYPTYEQYF TGTGAGGCGTACCAACTAGCGGGAGAATACCCAACCTACGAGCAGTACTTC
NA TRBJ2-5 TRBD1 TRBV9 CASSGDRGVETQYF TGTGCCAGCAGCGGGGACAGGGGAGTGGAGACCCAGTACTTC
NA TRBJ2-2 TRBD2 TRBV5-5 CASRTGLANTGELFF TGTGCCAGCAGAACCGGACTAGCGAACACCGGGGAGCTGTTTTTT
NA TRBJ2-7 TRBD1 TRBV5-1 CASSSRDRVSEQYF TGCGCCAGCAGCTCCCGGGACAGGGTCTCCGAGCAGTACTTC
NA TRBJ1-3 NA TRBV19 CASSRTSGNTIYF TGTGCCAGTAGTAGGACCTCTGGAAACACCATATATTTT
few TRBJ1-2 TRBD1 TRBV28 CASTPVQGSGGYTF TGTGCCAGCACCCCCGTACAGGGGTCGGGCGGCTACACCTTC
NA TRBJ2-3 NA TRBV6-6 CASIDASGWADTQYF TGTGCCAGCATAGATGCATCGGGTTGGGCAGATACGCAGTATTTT
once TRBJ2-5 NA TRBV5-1 CASSLAQLGKGPYQETQYF TGCGCCAGCAGCTTGGCCCAGCTGGGGAAGGGGCCGTACCAAGAGACCCAGTACTTC
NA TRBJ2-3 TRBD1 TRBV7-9 CASSLARTGTDTQYF TGTGCCAGCAGCTTAGCGCGGACAGGGACAGATACGCAGTATTTT
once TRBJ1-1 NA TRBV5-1 CASSFTGAPGTEAFF TGCGCCAGCAGCTTTACGGGGGCGCCGGGAACTGAAGCTTTCTTT
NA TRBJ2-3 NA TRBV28 CASSLIGGNTDTQYF TGTGCCAGCAGTTTAATTGGCGGAAACACAGATACGCAGTATTTT
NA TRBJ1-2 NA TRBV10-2 CASSEDRATYGYTF TGCGCCAGCAGTGAGGACAGAGCAACCTATGGCTACACCTTC
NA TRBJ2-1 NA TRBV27 CASSLKDSYNEQFF TGTGCCAGCAGCCTTAAAGATTCGTACAATGAGCAGTTCTTC
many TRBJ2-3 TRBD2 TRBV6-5 CASSTIAGGPDTQYF TGTGCCAGCAGTACCATAGCGGGAGGGCCAGATACGCAGTATTTT
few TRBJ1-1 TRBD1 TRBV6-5 CASSTRQGQWSEAFF TGTGCCAGCAGTACCCGACAGGGGCAGTGGTCTGAAGCTTTCTTT
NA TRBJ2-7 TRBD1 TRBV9 CASSVAGGPGQGRNEQYF TGTGCCAGCAGCGTAGCCGGGGGACCGGGACAGGGGAGGAACGAGCAGTACTTC
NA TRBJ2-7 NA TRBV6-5 CASRGTAYEQYF TGTGCCAGCAGGGGGACTGCTTACGAGCAGTACTTC
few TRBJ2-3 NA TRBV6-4 CASSDSAGRSDTQYF TGTGCCAGCAGTGACTCGGCGGGAAGGTCAGATACGCAGTATTTT
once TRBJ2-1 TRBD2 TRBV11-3 CASSLEGTSVYNEQFF TGTGCCAGCAGCTTAGAAGGGACTAGCGTTTACAATGAGCAGTTCTTC
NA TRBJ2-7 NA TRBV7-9 CASSPEAGRLADEQYF TGTGCCAGCAGCCCCGAGGCGGGGCGATTGGCGGACGAGCAGTACTTC
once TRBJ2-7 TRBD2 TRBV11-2 CASSLGPRGSSYEQYF TGTGCCAGCAGCTTAGGACCTCGCGGGAGCTCCTACGAGCAGTACTTC
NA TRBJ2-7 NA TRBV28 CASSDSRYEQYF TGTGCCAGCAGCGATAGTCGATACGAGCAGTACTTC
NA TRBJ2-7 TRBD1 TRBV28 CASRPGQSSYEQYF TGTGCCAGCAGGCCGGGACAGAGCTCCTACGAGCAGTACTTC